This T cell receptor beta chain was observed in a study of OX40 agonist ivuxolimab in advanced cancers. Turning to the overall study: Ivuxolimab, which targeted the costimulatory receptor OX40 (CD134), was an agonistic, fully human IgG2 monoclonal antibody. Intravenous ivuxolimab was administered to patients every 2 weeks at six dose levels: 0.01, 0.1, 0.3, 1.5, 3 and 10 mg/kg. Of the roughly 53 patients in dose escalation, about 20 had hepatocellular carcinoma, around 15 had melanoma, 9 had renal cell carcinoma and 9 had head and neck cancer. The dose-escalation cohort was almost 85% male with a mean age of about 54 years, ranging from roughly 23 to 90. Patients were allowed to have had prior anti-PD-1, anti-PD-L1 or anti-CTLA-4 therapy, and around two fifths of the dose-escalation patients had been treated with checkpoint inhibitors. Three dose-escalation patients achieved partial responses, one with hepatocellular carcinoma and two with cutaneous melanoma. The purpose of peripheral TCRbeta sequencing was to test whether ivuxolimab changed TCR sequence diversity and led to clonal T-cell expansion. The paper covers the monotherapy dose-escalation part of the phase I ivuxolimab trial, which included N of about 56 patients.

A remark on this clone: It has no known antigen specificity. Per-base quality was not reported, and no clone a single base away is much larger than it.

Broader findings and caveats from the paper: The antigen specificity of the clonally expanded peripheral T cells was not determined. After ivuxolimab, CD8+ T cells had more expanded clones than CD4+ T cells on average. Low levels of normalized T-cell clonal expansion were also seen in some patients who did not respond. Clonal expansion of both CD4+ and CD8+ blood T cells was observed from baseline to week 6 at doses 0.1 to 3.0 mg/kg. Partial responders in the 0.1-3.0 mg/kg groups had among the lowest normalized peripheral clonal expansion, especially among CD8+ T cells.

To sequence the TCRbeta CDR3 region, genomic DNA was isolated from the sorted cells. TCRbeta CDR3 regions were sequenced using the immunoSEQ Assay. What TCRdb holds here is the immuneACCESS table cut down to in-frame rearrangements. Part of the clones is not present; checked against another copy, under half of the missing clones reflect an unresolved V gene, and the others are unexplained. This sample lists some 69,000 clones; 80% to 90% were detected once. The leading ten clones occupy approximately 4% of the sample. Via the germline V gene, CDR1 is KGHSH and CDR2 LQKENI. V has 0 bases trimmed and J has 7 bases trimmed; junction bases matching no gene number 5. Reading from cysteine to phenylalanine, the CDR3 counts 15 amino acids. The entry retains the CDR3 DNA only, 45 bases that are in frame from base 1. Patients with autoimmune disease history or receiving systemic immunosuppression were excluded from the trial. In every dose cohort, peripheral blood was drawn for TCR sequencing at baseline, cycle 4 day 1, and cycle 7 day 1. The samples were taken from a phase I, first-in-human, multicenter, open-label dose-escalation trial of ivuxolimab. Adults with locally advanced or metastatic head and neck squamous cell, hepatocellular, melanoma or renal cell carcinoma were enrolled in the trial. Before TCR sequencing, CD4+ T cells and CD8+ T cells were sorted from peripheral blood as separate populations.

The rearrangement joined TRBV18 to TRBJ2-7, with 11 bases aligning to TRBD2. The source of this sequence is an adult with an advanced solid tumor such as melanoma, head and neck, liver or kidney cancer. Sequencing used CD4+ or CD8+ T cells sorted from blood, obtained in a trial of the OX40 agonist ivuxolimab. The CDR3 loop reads CASSPPTSGSGEQYF. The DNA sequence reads TGTGCCAGCTCACCACCAACTAGCGGGAGCGGTGAGCAGTACTTC.